This T cell receptor (beta chain) was found in a study of metastatic and nonmetastatic thyroid tumors. Original processing notes: The distant-metastasis classifier for papillary thyroid cancer was built from CDR3 differences across clinicopathological groups. TCRdb reassembled clones from the PCR reads with MiXCR. TCRdb assigned the V and J calls; the authors' analysis was not used. The sample holds 15,000 to 20,000 clones, approximately 30% seen once. Germline trimming cut 5 bases from V and 0 bases from J; bases unmatched to any gene: 7. This CDR3 has 16 amino acids. Judged by abundance, this clone is medium-sized. Before thyroid surgery, none of the patients had received any treatment.

This clonotype was sampled from a female donor with papillary thyroid cancer or a benign thyroid nodule (not recorded which). Some clones in this sample may be carry-over from other donors' samples. The gene calls are TRBV12-3 or TRBV12-4 and TRBJ1-2; TRBD1 matches at 9 bases. Input material: tumor tissue. The DNA for the CDR3 is TGTGCCAGCAGTCACCGGGACAGGGACCCTAACTATGGCTACACCTTC. It encodes CASSHRDRDPNYGYTF.